These 28 T cell receptor beta chains came from one sample sequenced in a study of blood T cells in healthy people across ages. Using a J-beta primer mix together with a sample-barcoded 5' primer, a second PCR was run for about 6 to 11 cycles. One entry per CDR3 protein, called by TCRdb with MiXCR from the 5' RACE reads. The sample includes more than 1.4 million distinct CDR3 sequences, about 43% of them seen just once. Sequenced material: blood. The receptors derive from a woman between 18 and 29 years old in good health.

The V call is TRBV7-9, the J call TRBJ2-1; 8 positions agree with TRBD2. The DNA end is more similar to TRBJ2-7, so the J call may be wrong. This CDR3 spans 17 amino acids. Looked up from germline, CDR1 is SEHNR and CDR2 is FQNEAQ (reference sequence). CDR3 sequence (DNA): TGTGCCAGCAGCTTGGGTCAAGCGGGAGTAGCTTACAATGAGCAGTACTTC. Its protein is CASSLGQAGVAYNEQYF.

V is TRBV30 and J is TRBJ1-1, with D tentatively TRBD1 (6 bases). Germline CDR1 GTSNPN, CDR2 SVGIG (reference sequence). CDR3 size: 13 residues. V was trimmed by 0 bases and J by 7 bases, leaving 12 bases between them. The CDR3 loop is CAWSVRGAGEAFF. Here the CDR3 DNA reads TGTGCCTGGAGTGTAAGGGGGGCCGGTGAAGCTTTCTTT.

This clonotype was recorded only once. This chain connects TRBV6-2 or TRBV6-3 to TRBJ2-1; 8 positions agree with TRBD2. The J call may be in error: the DNA end matches TRBJ2-7 better. The CDR3 runs to 17 residues. Germline loops: CDR1 MNHEY, CDR2 SVGEGT. The DNA for the CDR3 is TGTGCCAGCAGTTACCCGCAGGGACTAGAGGTCTACAATGAGCAGTACTTC. This sequence encodes CASSYPQGLEVYNEQYF.

V is TRBV5-1 and J is TRBJ1-1; D uncertain. V was cut by 4 bases and J by 3 bases, with 10 bases left in between. This CDR3 comprises 13 residues. Germline-derived CDR1 and CDR2 are SGHRS and YFSETQ. CDR3 region: CASSAGLYTEAFF. In DNA form, the CDR3 reads TGCGCCAGCAGCGCGGGCCTCTACACTGAAGCTTTCTTT.

V is TRBV6-2 or TRBV6-3 and J is TRBJ2-3, with 7 bases identical to TRBD2. Germline CDR1 reads MNHEY; CDR2 reads SVGEGT. J was trimmed by 0 bases and V by 6 bases; bases with no gene match: 9. This CDR3 is 16 amino acids long. The CDR3 region is CASRRLAVKSTDTQYF. For the CDR3, the DNA is TGTGCCAGCAGGCGACTAGCCGTAAAAAGCACAGATACGCAGTATTTT.

The chain uses TRBV10-3 and TRBJ2-7, with 7 positions matching TRBD2. Trimming took 10 bases from V and 6 from J; bases not matched to a gene: 12. In germline, CDR1 is ENHRY, CDR2 SYGVKD. The CDR3 sequence is 13 residues long. The chain's CDR3 is CATGRAGLSEQYF. The DNA for the CDR3 is TGTGCCACTGGACGAGCGGGATTATCCGAGCAGTACTTC.

J is TRBJ1-5 and V is TRBV20-1, with D tentatively TRBD1 (6 bases). Germline CDR1 is DFQATT and CDR2 is SNEGSKA (reference sequence). The V gene lost 6 bases and the J gene lost 3 bases, with 15 bases spanning the gap. This CDR3 has 14 residues. CDR3 nucleotides: TGCAGTGCCCGCCAGGGGACACTCAATCAGCCCCAGCATTTT. This encodes CSARQGTLNQPQHF.

This clonotype was counted only a few times. In DNA form, the CDR3 reads TGCAGCGTAGCCCGGGACACCGCTAACTATGGCTACACCTTC. Translation gives CSVARDTANYGYTF. The chain recombines TRBV29-1 with TRBJ1-2; D is perhaps TRBD1 (6 bases). CDR1 and CDR2 (germline): SQVTM, ANQGSEA. The CDR3 has 14 residues. Trimming shortened V by 6 bases and J by 0 bases, and 14 bases separated the two germline ends.

CDR3: CASSPRSGTSGRAGNEQYF. The CDR3 DNA reads as TGTGCCAGCTCACCACGGTCCGGGACTAGCGGGAGGGCCGGCAATGAGCAGTACTTC. J is TRBJ2-4 and V is TRBV18; TRBD2 aligns across 16 bases. Germline V CDR1 and CDR2: KGHSH, LQKENI. Trimming took 1 base from V and 13 from J; bases not matched to a gene: 16. This CDR3 has 19 amino acids.

The chain combines TRBV20-1 with TRBJ2-7, with 7 bases identical to TRBD1. The CDR3 is made up of 15 amino acids. The germline gives CDR1 DFQATT, CDR2 SNEGSKA (reference sequence). After removal of 5 bases from V and 0 bases from J, the junction contained 10 bases not matched to a gene. In DNA form, the CDR3 reads TGCAGTGCTGAAAAGGGGGCCATCCTCTCCTACGAGCAGTACTTC. It encodes CSAEKGAILSYEQYF.

The chain employs TRBV6-1 and TRBJ2-4; 9 bases agree with TRBD2. Trimming removed 3 bases from V and 4 bases from J; junction bases left unmatched: 7. The CDR3 sequence is 16 residues long. The germline V gene encodes CDR1 MNHNS and CDR2 SASEGT. The CDR3 loop is CASSDLSGGTKNIQYF. The CDR3 nucleotides are TGTGCCAGCAGTGATCTAAGCGGGGGGACAAAAAACATTCAGTACTTC.

The chain employs TRBV20-1 and TRBJ2-3; tentatively, D is TRBD2 (6 bases). Trimming left V 0 bases short and J 5 bases short, with 12 bases between. Germline assignment: CDR1 DFQATT and CDR2 SNEGSKA (reference sequence). There are 14 residues in the CDR3. The CDR3 spells CSARDGGPRDTQYF. The CDR3 nucleotides are TGCAGTGCTAGAGATGGAGGGCCTCGAGATACGCAGTATTTT.

This clonotype occurred a few times. The gene calls are TRBV27 and TRBJ2-7; the D is unclear. Germline assignment: CDR1 MNHEY and CDR2 SMNVEV (reference sequence). Trimming left V 4 bases short and J 6 bases short, with 19 bases between. The CDR3 runs to 15 residues. The CDR3 sequence is CASSSRRLVSLEQYF. CDR3 nucleotide sequence: TGTGCCAGCAGTTCCCGCCGCCTGGTATCTCTCGAGCAGTACTTC.

CDR3 amino acids: CASGSWTSANTGELFF. CDR3 bases: TGTGCTAGTGGTTCTTGGACTAGCGCCAACACCGGGGAGCTGTTTTTT. The rearrangement joins TRBV12-5 to TRBJ2-2; the match to TRBD2 covers 9 bases. J gave up 2 bases and V 4 bases, and 5 bases lay outside the gene matches. The CDR3 runs 16 residues. Germline V gives CDR1 LGHNT, CDR2 FRNRAP.

The chain couples TRBV11-2 to TRBJ2-1, with TRBD2 matching 9 bases. V trimming: 0 bases; J trimming: 2 bases; junction bases outside the gene matches: 14. From germline, CDR1 is SGHAT and CDR2 FQNNGV. CDR3 length: 20 residues. CDR3 sequence: CASSLDWASGGISPYNEQFF. For the CDR3, the DNA is TGTGCCAGCAGCTTAGATTGGGCGAGCGGGGGGATAAGCCCCTACAATGAGCAGTTCTTC.

This chain joins TRBV20-1 and TRBJ2-5; D is possibly TRBD1 (5 bases). With 2 bases removed from V and 1 base from J, the gap between germline ends came to 8 bases. The CDR3 contains 13 residues. Germline CDR1 and CDR2: DFQATT and SNEGSKA (reference sequence). For the CDR3, the DNA is TGCAGTGCTAGAATAAGGGGCCAAGAGACCCAGTACTTC. This gives the protein CSARIRGQETQYF.

This clonotype was found a few times. The chain recombines TRBV20-1 with TRBJ1-5; no definite D call. Looked up from germline, CDR1 is DFQATT and CDR2 is SNEGSKA (reference sequence). The CDR3 extends over 13 amino acids. Trimming cost V 6 bases and J 3 bases, with 12 bases left between them. CDR3 DNA sequence: TGCAGTGCGCTTCGACTGCTCAATCAGCCCCAGCATTTT. Its translation: CSALRLLNQPQHF.

The genes are TRBV2 and TRBJ2-1, with 15 bases matching TRBD2. The germline CDR1 and CDR2 sequences are SNHLY and FYNNEI. The CDR3 totals 15 residues. The V and J ends lost 6 bases and 7 bases, in that order; junction bases with no gene match: 4. CDR3 nucleotides: TGTGCCAGCAGGGGACTAGCGGGAGGCGGGAATGAGCAGTTCTTC. This sequence encodes CASRGLAGGGNEQFF.

The J gene is TRBJ2-5, the V gene TRBV27; 7 bases match TRBD1. The CDR3 is made up of 15 amino acids. V dropped 5 bases and J dropped 11; count of bases not matched to a gene: 17. CDR1 is MNHEY, CDR2 SMNVEV, per germline (reference sequence). In nucleotides, the CDR3 is TGTGCCAGCAGTCTCGCGGCAGCAACCCAGGGGGAGCAGTACTTC. Amino acids: CASSLAAATQGEQYF.

The chain couples TRBV6-1 to TRBJ2-5; D call uncertain. This CDR3 comprises 10 residues. V lost 8 bases, J lost 11 bases, and 12 bases lay in between. Per germline, CDR1 MNHNS and CDR2 SASEGT. The CDR3 region has the DNA TGTGCCAGCGCTTGGAATGAGCAGTACTTC. Its protein product is CASAWNEQYF.

The J gene is TRBJ2-3, the V gene TRBV12-3 or TRBV12-4; TRBD2 agrees at 9 bases. The CDR3 has 14 residues. V dropped 9 bases and J dropped 3; count of bases not matched to a gene: 7. CDR3 amino acids: CASLSGRPTDTQYF. CDR3 DNA: TGTGCCAGTCTGAGCGGGAGGCCGACAGATACGCAGTATTTT.

There are a few counts of this clonotype. The chain joins TRBV3-1 to TRBJ2-1; D possibly corresponds to TRBD2 (6 bases). CDR1 is LGHDT, CDR2 YNNKEL, per germline (reference sequence). There are 15 residues in the CDR3. Trimming took 0 bases from V and 9 from J, leaving 15 bases between them. For the CDR3, the DNA is TGTGCCAGCAGCCAAGATGCGGGAACGCCCCGTGAGCAGTTCTTC. Protein product: CASSQDAGTPREQFF.

Remarks on this clonotype: An end of the junction differs from the germline gene, which may be a read error. This chain joins TRBV6-6 and TRBJ2-1; D is unresolved. CDR1 and CDR2 (germline): MNHNY, SVGAGI (reference sequence). This CDR3 spans 13 amino acids. The CDR3 nucleotides are TGTGCCGGCAGTTACAATAGTTGGAATGAGCAGTTCTTC. Translating gives CAGSYNSWNEQFF.

In this sample, this clonotype turned up once. Germline is not matched at one junction end, which may reflect a read error. The chain combines TRBV5-1 with TRBJ1-1, with D perhaps TRBD1 (5 bases). The CDR3 totals 14 residues. From germline, CDR1 is SGHRS and CDR2 YFSETQ. The chain's CDR3 is CASILGRGITEAFF. The CDR3 bases are TGCGCCAGCATCTTGGGGAGGGGAATCACTGAAGCTTTCTTT.

The rearrangement joins TRBV3-1 to TRBJ1-6; the D gene is possibly TRBD1 (6 bases). From germline, CDR1 is LGHDT and CDR2 YNNKEL (reference sequence). This CDR3 is 17 amino acids long. With 3 bases removed from V and 3 bases from J, the gap between germline ends came to 15 bases. The CDR3 loop reads CASSQRYREIYNSPLHF. DNA of the CDR3: TGTGCCAGCAGCCAGAGGTACAGGGAAATCTATAATTCACCCCTCCACTTT.

The gene calls are TRBV5-6 and TRBJ2-3, with 7 nucleotides matching TRBD2. The CDR3 consists of 15 residues. Per the germline V gene, CDR1 is SGHDT and CDR2 is YYEEEE. The V and J ends lost 2 bases and 1 base, in that order; junction bases with no gene match: 4. The CDR3 DNA sequence: TGTGCCAGCAGCTTCGGGGGGAAGGGCACAGATACGCAGTATTTT. It codes for CASSFGGKGTDTQYF.

As DNA, the CDR3 is TGCAGCGTTGGGGTTGACCAGCCCATTAGCACAGATACGCAGTATTTT. Encoded protein: CSVGVDQPISTDTQYF. V usage is TRBV29-1 and J usage is TRBJ2-3, with D uncertain. The germline CDR1 and CDR2 sequences are SQVTM and ANQGSEA. Trimming removed 4 bases from V and 0 bases from J, with 17 bases in between. The CDR3 consists of 16 residues.

The chain joins TRBV6-2 or TRBV6-3 to TRBJ2-1; D unresolved. V was shortened by 6 bases and J by 13 bases, with 16 bases between the two germline ends. CDR1 is MNHEY, CDR2 SVGEGT, per germline. This CDR3 has 12 amino acids. The DNA of the CDR3 is TGTGCCAGCAGCCATGATTTAGTGCCTCAGTTCTTC. Protein product: CASSHDLVPQFF.